This TCR beta chain was documented in a study of blood T cell repertoires in COVID-19. As for the study in general: Acute and convalescent COVID-19 samples came from the United States, Italy and Spain. PBMCs, B-cell-depleted T cells, or T cells were the source of the cDNA or gDNA that made up the material.

Per the germline V gene, CDR1 is LGHNT and CDR2 is FRNRAP. V lost 2 bases and J 6 bases, leaving 10 bases between the germline ends. The CDR3 spans 13 residues. Methods used by the authors: Quantification of nucleated cells was approximated via reference gene primer amplification. Sequencing used immunoSEQ multiplex PCR; TCRdb keeps in-frame clones, though not all of them. V, J and clone size are taken as reported in that table, and D and trimming were inferred from the DNA itself. The sample consists of 65,000 to 70,000 clones, less than 90% of them appearing once. The rearrangement uses TRBV12-5 and TRBJ1-2; TRBD1 is a possible D gene (6 bases). This clonotype originated in a man at least 80 years old with acute or convalescent COVID-19. Sequenced sample: peripheral blood. CDR3 bases: TGTGCTAGTGGTTTGTCAGGGGTGCATGGCTACACCTTC. Translated, it gives CASGLSGVHGYTF.